The entry below describes one T cell receptor beta chain. The antigen is undetermined. This sample was taken from a study of tissue T cells after allogeneic stem cell transplantation. The study, taken as a whole, reports: In patients and mice, blood and spleen missed much of tissue repertoire.

The method was immunoSEQ multiplex PCR; TCRdb's version includes in-frame clones alone and lacks a portion of them. This sample has 20,000 to 25,000 clones, with around 79% found just once. CDR1 SGHRS and CDR2 YFSETQ come from the germline V gene. There are 15 residues in the CDR3. V lost 9 bases and J 0 bases, leaving 16 bases between the germline ends. The source material was tissue from the ileum, sampled at autopsy. This chain connects TRBV5-1 to TRBJ1-3; D is unresolved. The source is a female donor older than 55 with lung cancer. This CDR3 reads CANLGPAGSGNTIYF. The DNA for the CDR3 is TGCGCCAACCTCGGCCCTGCGGGCTCTGGAAACACCATATATTTT.